One sample yielded the 9 T cell receptor beta chains listed below, sequenced in a study of control samples from healthy donors and cancer patients. Sequenced by immunoSEQ multiplex PCR; TCRdb stores in-frame clones only, minus some. The sample includes over 150,000 clones, approximately 94% of them seen just once. The specimen sequenced was PBMCs. These receptors came from a man in his fifties or sixties with colorectal cancer.

The chain uses TRBV27 and TRBJ1-1; D remains unclear. V lost 2 bases, J lost 4 bases, and 11 bases lay in between. Germline V CDR1 and CDR2: MNHEY, SMNVEV (reference sequence). The CDR3 contains 14 residues. CDR3 amino acids: CASSLEGLATEAFF. CDR3 in DNA: TGTGCCAGCAGTTTAGAAGGGTTGGCCACTGAAGCTTTCTTT.

This clone was picked up one time. The chain carries TRBV10-3 and TRBJ2-7; 8 nucleotides match TRBD2. The CDR3 consists of 13 residues. Germline lookup yields CDR1 ENHRY and CDR2 SYGVKD. The V segment lost 11 bases and the J segment 4 bases; nucleotides outside the gene matches: 10. The CDR3 coding sequence is TGTGCCGCAAGTAGCGGGGCTAAATACGAGCAGTACTTC. It encodes CAASSGAKYEQYF.

The CDR3 region is CASKPGPNSGNTIYF. The CDR3 nucleotides are TGTGCCAGCAAACCGGGACCGAACTCTGGAAACACCATATATTTT. This chain joins TRBV19 and TRBJ1-3, with a tentative D call TRBD1 (5 bases). V was clipped by 9 bases and J by 0 bases, with 15 bases between them. The CDR3 loop spans 15 amino acids. The germline gives CDR1 LNHDA, CDR2 SQIVND (reference sequence).

This chain links TRBV7-9 with TRBJ1-5, with D hard to call. Trimming pared 8 bases from V and 5 bases from J, leaving 10 bases between. The length of the CDR3 is 12 residues. The germline V gene has CDR1 SEHNR and CDR2 FQNEAQ (reference sequence). CDR3 sequence: CASADYDQPQHF. The CDR3 DNA follows: TGTGCCAGCGCGGACTATGATCAGCCCCAGCATTTT.

The chain has TRBV13 and TRBJ1-1; D uncertain. Germline assignment: CDR1 PRHDT and CDR2 FYEKMQ (reference sequence). With 1 base removed from V and 0 bases from J, the gap between germline ends came to 9 bases. CDR3 length: 15 amino acids. CDR3 protein: CASSLAGVLNTEAFF. CDR3 nucleotides: TGTGCCAGCAGCTTAGCTGGGGTATTGAACACTGAAGCTTTCTTT.

The chain is built from TRBV19 and TRBJ2-1; D is possibly TRBD2 (6 bases). The CDR3 consists of 12 residues. The V end was cut by 4 bases, the J end by 11 bases, with 12 bases between. Germline V gene data show CDR1 as LNHDA and CDR2 as SQIVND (reference sequence). In DNA, the CDR3 is TGTGCCAGTAGTACCGGGGGTGGAAAGCAGTTCTTC. Protein: CASSTGGGKQFF.

The chain links TRBV27 to TRBJ1-2; 8 nucleotides align to TRBD1. V lost 7 bases to trimming and J lost 3 bases; unmatched junction nucleotides: 13. The CDR3 sequence is 16 residues long. The germline CDR1 and CDR2 sequences are MNHEY and SMNVEV (reference sequence). In nucleotides, the CDR3 is TGTGCCAGCACGAGCCGGGACAGGCCCGGGGACTATGGCTACACCTTC. Its translation is CASTSRDRPGDYGYTF.

The V gene is TRBV7-2, the J gene TRBJ1-2; 8 bases line up with TRBD1. V lost 0 bases and J lost 1; bases outside the gene matches: 7. CDR1 is SGHTA, CDR2 FQGNSA, per germline. This CDR3 has 17 residues. CDR3 coding DNA: TGTGCCAGCAGCTTAGCGAGTCTGGGACAGGTTAACTATGGCTACACCTTC. Amino acid sequence: CASSLASLGQVNYGYTF.

The chain recombines TRBV7-2 with TRBJ2-1, with D perhaps TRBD1 (5 bases). V was cut by 5 bases and J by 0 bases, with 14 bases left in between. CDR3 length equals 16 residues. Germline CDR1 is SGHTA and CDR2 is FQGNSA. This chain's CDR3 is CASSPQGFSSYNEQFF. DNA of the CDR3: TGTGCCAGCAGCCCCCAGGGTTTCAGCTCCTACAATGAGCAGTTCTTC. Combining the CDR3 with reference TRBV7-2 and TRBJ2-1 gives the whole variable domain GAGVSQSPSNKVTEKGKDVELRCDPISGHTALYWYRQSLGQGLEFLIYFQGNSAPDKSGLPSDRFSAERTGGSVSTLTIQRTQQEDSAVYLCASSPQGFSSYNEQFFGPGTRLTVL.